The 6 T cell receptor beta chains reported below all come from one sample, sequenced in a study of cytomegalovirus exposure and HLA in healthy donors. 60 Vbeta and 13 Jbeta primers were used in PCR. Profiled with immunoSEQ multiplex PCR; TCRdb holds only in-frame clones, not every one. Of 240,000 or so clones in the sample, 82% are singletons; the top ten hold roughly 5%. The sequenced sample consisted of PBMCs. All receptors derive from a woman in her 40s in good health and CMV-seropositive.

This rearrangement joins TRBV9 to TRBJ2-2, with 8 bases lining up with TRBD2. This CDR3 is built from 15 residues. Germline CDR1 and CDR2: SGDLS and YYNGEE. The J segment lost 5 bases and the V segment lost 1 base, leaving 4 bases of the junction unmatched. CDR3 amino acids: CASSVTGRETGELFF. The DNA of the CDR3 is TGTGCCAGCAGCGTAACCGGGAGGGAAACCGGGGAGCTGTTTTTT.

The J gene is TRBJ1-4, the V gene TRBV9; 11 bases line up with TRBD1. The CDR3 consists of 15 residues. The trim removed 3 bases at V and 6 bases at J, leaving 4 bases unmatched. The germline CDR1 and CDR2 sequences are SGDLS and YYNGEE. The CDR3 reads CASSEGTGGHEKLFF. As DNA, the CDR3 is TGTGCCAGCAGCGAGGGGACAGGGGGGCATGAAAAACTGTTTTTT.

V is TRBV30 and J is TRBJ1-1, with D possibly being TRBD1 (6 bases). This CDR3 has 13 amino acids. The V gene lost 5 bases and the J gene lost 4 bases, with 14 bases spanning the gap. From germline, CDR1 is GTSNPN and CDR2 SVGIG (reference sequence). The CDR3 nucleotides are TGTGCCTGGGGGCGGGGGGCTGGCACTGAAGCTTTCTTT. Translating it yields CAWGRGAGTEAFF. The full variable domain, rest sourced from reference TRBV30 and TRBJ1-1, is SQTIHQWPATLVQPVGSPLSLECTVEGTSNPNLYWYRQAAGRGLQLLFYSVGIGQISSEVPQNLSASRPQDRQFILSSKKLLLSDSGFYLCAWGRGAGTEAFFGQGTRLTVV.

In this sample, this clone turned up once. This chain uses TRBV9 with TRBJ2-7; tentative D call: TRBD1 (5 bases). Germline V gene lookup returns CDR1 SGDLS and CDR2 YYNGEE. The CDR3 sequence is 13 residues long. V lost 4 bases to trimming and J lost 2 bases, with 10 bases between them. For the CDR3, the DNA is TGTGCCAGCAGCAGAGACAGAACCTACGAGCAGTACTTC. Amino acid sequence: CASSRDRTYEQYF.

The V and J genes are TRBV27 and TRBJ2-7, with 7 bases matching TRBD1. Per germline, CDR1 MNHEY and CDR2 SMNVEV (reference sequence). With 5 bases clipped from V and 1 base from J, the junction kept 8 bases outside the gene matches. The CDR3 is 15 residues long. The CDR3 loop reads CASSPGTATSYEQYF. The CDR3, as DNA: TGTGCCAGCAGTCCCGGGACAGCGACTTCCTACGAGCAGTACTTC.

This chain uses TRBV10-2 with TRBJ2-5; 10 bases match TRBD2. The germline V gene has CDR1 WSHSY and CDR2 SAAADI. CDR3 length: 16 amino acids. The V segment lost 5 bases and the J segment 5 bases; nucleotides outside the gene matches: 11. CDR3 residues: CASSLSGRAVGETQYF. For the CDR3, the DNA is TGCGCCAGCAGTCTGAGCGGGAGGGCCGTCGGGGAGACCCAGTACTTC.